These 13 T cell receptor beta chains share one sample of origin, sequenced in a study of CD4 T cells in relation to SARS-CoV-2 and coronaviruses. The unexposed donors gave CD4+ T cells in about 2011-2019, prior to COVID-19. Only in-frame clones appear in the TCRdb table, and some are missing; sequencing was by immunoSEQ multiplex PCR. The table has about 68,000 clones, just over 90% seen once. Sequencing was performed on naive CD4+ T cells from PBMCs. Subset noted: naive CD4+ T cells isolated by negative enrichment. These receptors came from a human donor in good health.

This clone has a single count. The chain uses TRBV5-6 and TRBJ2-3, with 9 bases fitting TRBD2. The trim removed 5 bases at V and 4 bases at J, leaving 5 bases unmatched. Germline loops: CDR1 SGHDT, CDR2 YYEEEE. The CDR3 is 14 residues long. The CDR3 here is CASRWRGGADTQYF. The CDR3 DNA reads TGTGCCAGCAGGTGGCGGGGGGGGGCAGATACGCAGTATTTT.

This sequence joins TRBV9 and TRBJ2-5, with TRBD1 identical over 9 bases. The CDR3 is made up of 16 amino acids. With V trimmed by 0 bases and J by 5 bases, 8 bases remained unmatched. Germline CDR1 reads SGDLS; CDR2 reads YYNGEE. Here the CDR3 reads CASSVGLQGARETQYF. CDR3 bases: TGTGCCAGCAGCGTAGGTCTACAGGGGGCGAGGGAGACCCAGTACTTC.

This chain joins TRBV2 and TRBJ2-2, with a tentative D call TRBD2 (5 bases). This CDR3 has 15 amino acids. Trimming took off 1 base at V and 4 bases at J, with 10 bases between the two ends. Germline lookup yields CDR1 SNHLY and CDR2 FYNNEI. CDR3 DNA: TGTGCCAGCAGTGAAGTGCGGACTGGCACCGGGGAGCTGTTTTTT. Its protein product is CASSEVRTGTGELFF.

The gene calls are TRBV5-1 and TRBJ2-7, with 12 bases aligning to TRBD2. Germline V lookup: CDR1 SGHRS, CDR2 YFSETQ. Trimming took 0 bases from V and 2 from J; bases not matched to a gene: 6. This CDR3 is 17 amino acids long. The DNA for the CDR3 is TGCGCCAGCAGCTTGGTTCCCCTAGCGGGAGGGACCTACGAGCAGTACTTC. Protein: CASSLVPLAGGTYEQYF.

The V call is TRBV28, the J call TRBJ1-4; D is undetermined. Germline CDR1 is MDHEN and CDR2 is SYDVKM. This CDR3 has 11 residues. V was clipped by 6 bases and J by 5 bases, with 4 bases between them. CDR3 loop: CASRGNEKLFF. The DNA of the CDR3 is TGTGCCAGCAGGGGGAATGAAAAACTGTTTTTT.

The chain joins TRBV4-1 to TRBJ2-7; D remains ambiguous. V lost 0 bases and J 2 bases, leaving 8 bases between the germline ends. Germline CDR1 MGHRA, CDR2 YSYEKL. The CDR3 extends over 14 amino acids. The CDR3 DNA sequence: TGCGCCAGCAGCCAAGATAGAGCTCCCTACGAGCAGTACTTC. This gives the protein CASSQDRAPYEQYF.

V gene TRBV9 combines with J gene TRBJ1-3, with D possibly TRBD1 on 6 matching bases. Per germline, CDR1 SGDLS and CDR2 YYNGEE. V lost 3 bases and J lost 0, with 13 bases in between. The CDR3 spans 16 residues. The DNA of the CDR3 is TGTGCCAGCAGCGCAGGGGTCGGGTACTCTGGAAACACCATATATTTT. Translation gives CASSAGVGYSGNTIYF.

The chain has TRBV6-5 and TRBJ2-3; 9 bases align to TRBD2. Germline trimming cut 6 bases from V and 0 bases from J; bases unmatched to any gene: 4. Germline loops: CDR1 MNHEY, CDR2 SVGAGI. The CDR3 loop spans 15 amino acids. CDR3 coding DNA: TGTGCCAGCAGGGCAGCGGGAGGAAGCACAGATACGCAGTATTTT. Protein sequence: CASRAAGGSTDTQYF.

The CDR3 sequence: CASSRSLGGGHEQYF. The DNA of the CDR3 is TGTGCCAGCAGTCGATCCCTAGGAGGGGGCCACGAGCAGTACTTC. The J gene is TRBJ2-7, the V gene TRBV6-6; D possibly corresponds to TRBD1 (7 bases). There are 15 residues in the CDR3. Trimming left V 5 bases short and J 5 bases short, with 19 bases between. Germline V gene sequence: CDR1 MNHNY, CDR2 SVGAGI (reference sequence).

The chain joins TRBV7-9 to TRBJ2-7, with D possibly matching TRBD1 (5 bases). Germline V lookup: CDR1 SEHNR, CDR2 FQNEAQ (reference sequence). The CDR3 loop spans 15 amino acids. Trimming took 5 bases from V and 0 from J, leaving 14 bases between them. The CDR3: CASSAMTVSSYEQYF. The CDR3 DNA is TGTGCCAGCAGCGCCATGACAGTCAGCTCCTACGAGCAGTACTTC.

This clone was counted a single time. This chain links TRBV6-1 with TRBJ2-6; D not certain. Germline values: CDR1 MNHNS, CDR2 SASEGT. Trimming removed 6 bases from V and 2 bases from J, with 8 bases in between. This CDR3 has 14 amino acids. The CDR3 here is CASSSRTGANVLTF. The DNA of the CDR3 is TGTGCCAGCAGCTCCCGGACTGGGGCCAACGTCCTGACTTTC.

The chain carries TRBV7-2 and TRBJ1-2; 9 positions agree with TRBD1. Germline V gene sequence: CDR1 SGHTA, CDR2 FQGNSA. Trimming removed 4 bases from V and 6 bases from J; junction bases left unmatched: 9. This CDR3 has 15 amino acids. The DNA of the CDR3 is TGTGCCAGCAGCTCAAGACAGGGGGGAGAGAATGGCTACACCTTC. This translates into CASSSRQGGENGYTF.

J is TRBJ1-6 and V is TRBV5-1; D is perhaps TRBD1 (6 bases). Trimming shortened V by 1 base and J by 8 bases, and 16 bases separated the two germline ends. The CDR3 loop spans 16 amino acids. The V gene's germline CDR1 is SGHRS and CDR2 YFSETQ. The CDR3 protein is CASSLSGGQAYSPLHF. CDR3 DNA: TGCGCCAGCAGCTTGTCCGGGGGCCAGGCTTATTCACCCCTCCACTTT.